The T cell receptor (beta chain) described here comes from a study of T cells expressing NK-cell markers. Across the whole study: The sequencing cohort of eight donors included seven HCMV-seropositive individuals and one seronegative individual.

TCR beta libraries carry UMIs added by 5'RACE template switching. Using the 5' RACE reads, TCRdb records one entry per CDR3 protein without DNA. Here the sample table reports about 170,000 distinct CDR3 sequences. Remarks on this clonotype: Its antigen is unidentified.

Germline-derived CDR1 and CDR2 are LGHDT and YNNKEL (reference sequence). This CDR3 contains 13 residues. Notes on the study in general: The CD3+CD56-NKG2C+ fraction of a handful of donors was likewise dominated by these clonotypes. Dominant NKG2C+ clonotypes were found to form about 1.0-7.0% of CD8+ T cells in a handful of donors.

The chain employs TRBV3-1 and TRBJ1-2; without DNA, the TCRdb call of TRBD1 cannot be checked. This receptor was identified in a man aged 18-75 years in good health. Sequencing was performed on blood T cells: a sorted CD56 or NKG2C T cell subset, CD4+ or CD8+ T cells, or bulk PBMC T cells (not recorded which). CDR3 sequence: CASSQGGGGGYTF.